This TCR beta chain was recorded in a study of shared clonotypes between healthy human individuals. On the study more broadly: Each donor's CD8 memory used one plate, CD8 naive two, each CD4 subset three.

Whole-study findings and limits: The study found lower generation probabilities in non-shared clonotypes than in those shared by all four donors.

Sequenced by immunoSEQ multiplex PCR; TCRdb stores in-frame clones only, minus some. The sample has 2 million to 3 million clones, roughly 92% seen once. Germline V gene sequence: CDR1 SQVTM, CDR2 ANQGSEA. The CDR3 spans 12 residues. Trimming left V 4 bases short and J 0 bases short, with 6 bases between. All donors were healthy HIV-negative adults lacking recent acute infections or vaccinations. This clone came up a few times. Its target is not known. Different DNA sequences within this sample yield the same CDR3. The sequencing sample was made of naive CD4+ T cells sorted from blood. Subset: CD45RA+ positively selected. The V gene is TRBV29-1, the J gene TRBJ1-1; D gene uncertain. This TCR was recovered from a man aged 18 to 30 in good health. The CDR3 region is CSVGRMNTEAFF. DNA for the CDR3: TGCAGCGTTGGACGGATGAACACTGAAGCTTTCTTT.